These 29 T cell receptor beta chains were all obtained from the same sample, sequenced in a study of T cell changes during pregnancy in multiple sclerosis. Profiling relied on immunoSEQ multiplex PCR, and the TCRdb table lists in-frame clones only, not all of them. The sample carries 98,000 or so clones, 90% to 95% recorded once. Sequenced material: peripheral blood, taken after pregnancy. The receptor source for this set is a female donor with multiple sclerosis, enrolled in a pregnancy study.

This clone has a single count. The genes are TRBV19 and TRBJ2-1, with TRBD1 as a possible D gene (5 bases). V lost 10 bases, J lost 7 bases, and 14 bases lay in between. Germline V gene data show CDR1 as LNHDA and CDR2 as SQIVND (reference sequence). The CDR3 sequence is 12 residues long. CDR3 region: CATNQGYNEQFF. The CDR3, as DNA: TGTGCCACCAACCAGGGTTATAATGAGCAGTTCTTC.

The gene calls are TRBV7-2 and TRBJ2-1; a weak D match, TRBD2 (6 bases). The CDR3 consists of 13 residues. V lost 3 bases to trimming and J lost 6 bases, with 9 bases between them. The germline gives CDR1 SGHTA, CDR2 FQGNSA. The CDR3 spells CASSFWRGNEQFF. In DNA form, the CDR3 reads TGTGCCAGCAGCTTTTGGAGGGGCAATGAGCAGTTCTTC.

J is TRBJ1-5 and V is TRBV30, with 7 positions matching TRBD1. J gave up 11 bases and V 3 bases, and 10 bases lay outside the gene matches. This CDR3 is 13 amino acids long. Germline lookup yields CDR1 GTSNPN and CDR2 SVGIG (reference sequence). The CDR3 region is CAWRATGESAQHF. CDR3 coding DNA: TGTGCCTGGAGGGCCACAGGGGAGAGTGCCCAGCATTTT.

The J gene is TRBJ2-3, the V gene TRBV6-1, with TRBD1 matching over 8 bases. The trim removed 8 bases at V and 6 bases at J, leaving 10 bases unmatched. CDR3 length: 14 amino acids. Germline CDR1 MNHNS, CDR2 SASEGT. The CDR3 nucleotides are TGTGCCAGCGGGGCCAGGGGGCCCACGGATACGCAGTATTTT. Translated, it gives CASGARGPTDTQYF.

This chain uses TRBV19 with TRBJ1-1; 10 positions agree with TRBD1. Trimming at V came to 5 bases and at J to 3 bases, leaving 3 bases not matched to a gene. This CDR3 has 14 amino acids. Germline V gene sequence: CDR1 LNHDA, CDR2 SQIVND (reference sequence). Here the CDR3 reads CASSAGQGDTEAFF. CDR3 DNA sequence: TGTGCCAGTAGTGCAGGACAGGGGGACACTGAAGCTTTCTTT.

V is TRBV6-7 and J is TRBJ2-2, with TRBD1 matching 9 bases. TRBV6-7 is identified as an open reading frame with a role that is uncertain. The V and J ends lost 1 base and 1 base, in that order; junction bases with no gene match: 4. CDR3 length: 17 amino acids. The CDR3: CASSYFRQGENTGELFF. CDR3 coding DNA: TGTGCCAGCAGTTACTTTCGACAGGGGGAGAACACCGGGGAGCTGTTTTTT.

The V gene is TRBV5-6, the J gene TRBJ2-1; D might be TRBD1 (6 bases). Trimming pared 3 bases from V and 0 bases from J, leaving 13 bases between. In germline, CDR1 is SGHDT, CDR2 YYEEEE. This CDR3 has 16 residues. DNA of the CDR3: TGTGCCAGCAGCTACAGGGTTCAAAGCTCCTACAATGAGCAGTTCTTC. It is translated as CASSYRVQSSYNEQFF.

The gene calls are TRBV21-1 and TRBJ2-3; the table's D call of TRBD2 was not tested on the DNA. TRBV21-1 is flagged as a pseudogene. The CDR3 runs to 20 residues. CDR3 sequence reads: CASSKGRTSGRDNGTDTQYF. CDR3 nucleotides: TGTGCCAGCAGCAAGGGAAGAACTAGCGGGAGGGATAACGGCACAGATACGCAGTATTTT.

The V gene is TRBV5-5, the J gene TRBJ2-7; 10 positions agree with TRBD2. The germline V gene encodes CDR1 SGHKS and CDR2 YYEKEE (reference sequence). The CDR3 totals 15 residues. With 4 bases clipped from V and 0 bases from J, the junction kept 4 bases outside the gene matches. The CDR3 bases are TGTGCCAGCAGCCTACGGACTAGCGGCTCCTACGAGCAGTACTTC. It specifies CASSLRTSGSYEQYF.

This clone was observed once. This chain joins TRBV5-4 and TRBJ1-4; D is perhaps TRBD1 (5 bases). Germline CDR1 reads SGHNT; CDR2 reads YYREEE (reference sequence). The length of the CDR3 is 17 residues. V was shortened by 1 base and J by 5 bases, with 18 bases between the two germline ends. CDR3 bases: TGTGCCAGCAGCTTGTACTTTGGTGACAGAGCGAATGAAAAACTGTTTTTT. Translation: CASSLYFGDRANEKLFF.

This sequence joins TRBV27 and TRBJ1-2, with D maybe TRBD1 (6 bases). The germline V and J ends were trimmed by 2 bases and 8 bases, with 12 bases remaining between them. Germline CDR1 MNHEY, CDR2 SMNVEV (reference sequence). This CDR3 contains 13 residues. CDR3 DNA: TGTGCCAGCAGTTTAACGGGGGGCGAGGGCTACACCTTC. Translation gives CASSLTGGEGYTF.

This clone was seen only once. The rearrangement joins TRBV28 to TRBJ2-7; 8 bases are shared with TRBD1. With 4 bases clipped from V and 2 bases from J, the junction kept 13 bases outside the gene matches. CDR3 size: 17 residues. CDR1 and CDR2 from the germline V gene are MDHEN and SYDVKM. DNA for the CDR3: TGTGCCAGCAGTTCCCTCACACACCGACAGGGGCCCTACGAGCAGTACTTC. This sequence encodes CASSSLTHRQGPYEQYF.

The chain links TRBV28 to TRBJ2-3; TRBD2 agrees at 11 bases. Per germline, CDR1 MDHEN and CDR2 SYDVKM. The length of the CDR3 is 14 residues. Germline trimming cut 6 bases from V and 2 bases from J; bases unmatched to any gene: 1. The DNA of the CDR3 is TGTGCCAGCAGGACTAGCGGGACCACAGATACGCAGTATTTT. It encodes CASRTSGTTDTQYF.

The chain carries TRBV4-3 and TRBJ2-7; 12 bases line up with TRBD1. CDR1 is LGHNA and CDR2 is YSLEER in the germline V gene. This CDR3 spans 16 amino acids. V trimming: 0 bases; J trimming: 5 bases; junction bases outside the gene matches: 5. The DNA of the CDR3 is TGCGCCAGCAGCCAAGATTCGGGGACAGGGGGCAACGAGCAGTACTTC. Translated, it gives CASSQDSGTGGNEQYF.

This clone has just one count. V is TRBV27 and J is TRBJ1-1; D unresolved. Looked up from germline, CDR1 is MNHEY and CDR2 is SMNVEV (reference sequence). V was clipped by 2 bases and J by 4 bases, with 8 bases between them. The CDR3 consists of 13 residues. CDR3 in DNA: TGTGCCAGCAGTTTAGGGCAGTTCACTGAAGCTTTCTTT. Translating it yields CASSLGQFTEAFF.

The gene calls are TRBV19 and TRBJ2-7; TRBD1 matches at 9 bases. There are 15 residues in the CDR3. Germline CDR1 reads LNHDA; CDR2 reads SQIVND (reference sequence). V lost 1 base and J lost 2; bases outside the gene matches: 3. The CDR3 sequence: CASSIGQGGTYEQYF. DNA for the CDR3: TGTGCCAGTAGTATAGGACAGGGGGGGACCTACGAGCAGTACTTC.

This chain joins TRBV5-6 and TRBJ1-2, with TRBD1 matching 12 bases. The CDR3 has 16 residues. Per the germline V gene, CDR1 is SGHDT and CDR2 is YYEEEE. Trimming took 4 bases from V and 7 from J; bases not matched to a gene: 11. The CDR3 loop is CASSPGTGGRVGGYTF. The CDR3, as DNA: TGTGCCAGCAGCCCCGGGACAGGGGGCCGAGTCGGTGGCTACACCTTC. The entire variable domain, with the rest obtained from reference TRBV5-6 and TRBJ1-2, is as follows: DAGVTQSPTHLIKTRGQQVTLRCSPKSGHDTVSWYQQALGQGPQFIFQYYEEEERQRGNFPDRFSGHQFPNYSSELNVNALLLGDSALYLCASSPGTGGRVGGYTFGSGTRLTVV.

This clone was detected only once. For the CDR3, the DNA is TGTGCCATCAGTGGAGCGGTCGGCGGCAATCAGCCCCAGCATTTT. It encodes CAISGAVGGNQPQHF. The rearrangement joins TRBV10-3 to TRBJ1-5; D remains unclear. There are 15 residues in the CDR3. The germline V gene encodes CDR1 ENHRY and CDR2 SYGVKD. V dropped 4 bases and J dropped 2 bases, with 12 bases sitting between them.

The V gene is TRBV19, the J gene TRBJ2-7; D may be TRBD2 (5 bases). V was trimmed by 7 bases and J by 0 bases, leaving 13 bases between them. Germline V lookup: CDR1 LNHDA, CDR2 SQIVND (reference sequence). The length of the CDR3 is 14 residues. In DNA form, the CDR3 reads TGTGCCAGTACGCCGCGAGGGCGCTCCTACGAGCAGTACTTC. Protein: CASTPRGRSYEQYF.

J is TRBJ2-1 and V is TRBV15; the match to TRBD2 covers 10 bases. Germline CDR1 is LNHNV and CDR2 is YYDKDF (reference sequence). This CDR3 has 15 amino acids. The junction had 2 bases not matched to a gene; V was cut back by 1 base and J by 5 bases. The CDR3 protein is CATSRATSGHNEQFF. CDR3 nucleotides: TGTGCCACCAGCAGAGCGACTAGCGGGCACAATGAGCAGTTCTTC.

The chain has TRBV19 and TRBJ2-1, with 11 bases fitting TRBD2. Unmatched junction bases numbered 12, after V lost 7 bases and J lost 4 bases. Germline lookup yields CDR1 LNHDA and CDR2 SQIVND (reference sequence). The CDR3 totals 17 residues. CDR3 DNA sequence: TGTGCCAGTAACGGGCTAGCGGGAGGTGTGGGGTACAATGAGCAGTTCTTC. Translating gives CASNGLAGGVGYNEQFF.

CDR3 amino acids: CASSRTSGTSDTQYF. The CDR3 nucleotides are TGCGCCAGCAGCCGGACTAGCGGGACCTCAGATACGCAGTATTTT. V is TRBV5-1 and J is TRBJ2-3; 12 bases align to TRBD2. The trim removed 4 bases at V and 4 bases at J, leaving 4 bases unmatched. The germline CDR1 and CDR2 sequences are SGHRS and YFSETQ. This CDR3 comprises 15 residues. The full variable domain, with the rest looked up from reference TRBV5-1 and TRBJ2-3, is KAGVTQTPRYLIKTRGQQVTLSCSPISGHRSVSWYQQTPGQGLQFLFEYFSETQRNKGNFPGRFSGRQFSNSRSEMNVSTLELGDSALYLCASSRTSGTSDTQYFGPGTRLTVL.

The chain recombines TRBV7-8 with TRBJ1-1, with D unresolved. The CDR3 has 13 amino acids. The germline V and J ends were trimmed by 2 bases and 3 bases, with 7 bases remaining between them. Per the germline V gene, CDR1 is SGHVS and CDR2 is FQNEAQ. CDR3 coding DNA: TGTGCCAGCAGCTTAAAAGCCCACACTGAAGCTTTCTTT. It is translated as CASSLKAHTEAFF.

The J gene is TRBJ2-2, the V gene TRBV15; 11 bases align to TRBD2. After removal of 5 bases from V and 5 bases from J, the junction contained 7 bases not matched to a gene. The CDR3 length is 16 residues. Germline values: CDR1 LNHNV, CDR2 YYDKDF (reference sequence). The CDR3 DNA is TGTGCCACCAGCGGTAGCGGGAGGGTCGGAACCGGGGAGCTGTTTTTT. It codes for CATSGSGRVGTGELFF.

The chain is built from TRBV7-8 and TRBJ2-7, with no clear D. The CDR3 loop spans 11 amino acids. V was clipped by 4 bases and J by 2 bases, with 3 bases between them. Germline V gene sequence: CDR1 SGHVS, CDR2 FQNEAQ. This CDR3 reads CASSSAYEQYF. In nucleotides, the CDR3 is TGTGCCAGCAGCTCCGCCTACGAGCAGTACTTC.

The chain has TRBV28 and TRBJ2-1; 7 bases agree with TRBD2. This CDR3 spans 12 amino acids. Trimming at V came to 3 bases and at J to 9 bases, leaving 2 bases not matched to a gene. Germline V lookup: CDR1 MDHEN, CDR2 SYDVKM. The CDR3 spells CASSFSSGEQFF. DNA for the CDR3: TGTGCCAGCAGTTTTTCTAGCGGTGAGCAGTTCTTC.

The chain uses TRBV29-1 and TRBJ2-1, with TRBD2 identical over 14 bases. This CDR3 has 18 amino acids. The junction had 10 bases not matched to a gene; V was cut back by 6 bases and J by 0 bases. The germline gives CDR1 SQVTM, CDR2 ANQGSEA. CDR3 region: CSVAGTSGSRSSYNEQFF. The CDR3 DNA is TGCAGCGTGGCCGGGACTAGCGGGAGCCGGAGCTCCTACAATGAGCAGTTCTTC.

J is TRBJ2-1 and V is TRBV27; TRBD2 aligns across 7 bases. The CDR3 runs 17 residues. Germline values: CDR1 MNHEY, CDR2 SMNVEV (reference sequence). With V trimmed by 4 bases and J by 3 bases, 12 bases remained unmatched. The CDR3 nucleotides are TGTGCCAGCAGTTCACAACCCCCTAGCGGTATCTACAATGAGCAGTTCTTC. Translation gives CASSSQPPSGIYNEQFF.

V and J are TRBV4-3 and TRBJ1-4, with D unresolved. V was shortened by 1 base and J by 8 bases, with 8 bases between the two germline ends. Looked up from germline, CDR1 is LGHNA and CDR2 is YSLEER. The CDR3 loop spans 13 amino acids. In nucleotides, the CDR3 is TGCGCCAGCAGCCAAGGCTTGCGGGAAAAACTGTTTTTT. As protein: CASSQGLREKLFF.